Below, 31 T cell receptor beta chains from the same sample are listed, as sequenced in a study of patients and donors after allogeneic stem cell transplantation. TCRdb ran MiXCR on the RT-PCR reads and lists one entry per CDR3 protein. The sample contains under 200,000 distinct CDR3 sequences, approximately 31% of which appear only once. The material sequenced was blood, either unsorted or a sorted T cell fraction (not recorded which). All receptors derive from a human donor who was either an allogeneic HSCT recipient or a stem cell or donor lymphocyte infusion donor (not recorded which). It is not recorded whose cells these are; they may come from a transplant donor.

The genes are TRBV29-1 and TRBJ1-2; no firm D call. CDR1 and CDR2 (germline): SQVTM, ANQGSEA. The ends were cut back, 7 bases at V and 3 bases at J, with 12 bases in the middle. This CDR3 contains 12 residues. Here the CDR3 DNA reads TGCAGCGCCTGCGGGTCAGACTATGGCTACACCTTC. Residues: CSACGSDYGYTF. The whole variable domain, filled in from reference TRBV29-1 and TRBJ1-2, reads SAVISQKPSRDICQRGTSLTIQCQVDSQVTMMFWYRQQPGQSLTLIATANQGSEATYESGFVIDKFPISRPNLTFSTLTVSNMSPEDSSIYLCSACGSDYGYTFGSGTRLTVV.

The chain combines TRBV20-1 with TRBJ2-1; a possible D gene is TRBD1 (6 bases). The CDR3 runs 14 residues. The V end was cut by 4 bases, the J end by 8 bases, with 18 bases between. The germline V gene has CDR1 DFQATT and CDR2 SNEGSKA (reference sequence). The CDR3 nucleotides read TGCAGTGCTAACGTGGGGGCCAGGGTCGATGAGCAGTTCTTC. This translates into CSANVGARVDEQFF.

A few counts support this clonotype. The V call is TRBV3-1, the J call TRBJ2-1, with 11 bases lining up with TRBD2. Germline V gene data show CDR1 as LGHDT and CDR2 as YNNKEL (reference sequence). This CDR3 is 14 amino acids long. V lost 8 bases and J lost 8; bases outside the gene matches: 8. This CDR3 is CASELAGGIDEQFF. The CDR3 DNA reads as TGTGCCAGCGAATTAGCGGGAGGGATCGATGAGCAGTTCTTC.

This CDR3 is CASSQDSTGSSYNEQFF. CDR3 DNA sequence: TGTGCCAGCAGCCAAGATAGTACGGGGAGCTCCTACAATGAGCAGTTCTTC. This chain uses TRBV3-1 with TRBJ2-1; D may be TRBD2 (5 bases). The length of the CDR3 is 17 residues. The ends were cut back, 0 bases at V and 0 bases at J, with 12 bases in the middle. Germline lookup yields CDR1 LGHDT and CDR2 YNNKEL (reference sequence).

This clonotype came up a few times. The chain couples TRBV5-1 to TRBJ2-1, with 7 bases lining up with TRBD1. The CDR3 covers 16 residues. CDR1 is SGHRS and CDR2 is YFSETQ in the germline V gene. V shed 3 bases, J shed 0 bases, and the junction held 6 bases outside the gene matches. The CDR3 loop is CASSYRGYRSYNEQFF. The CDR3 DNA is TGCGCCAGCAGCTACAGGGGTTACCGCTCCTACAATGAGCAGTTCTTC.

This clonotype has more than one count but fewer than ten. This chain connects TRBV10-3 to TRBJ2-7; D is ambiguous. Germline-derived CDR1 and CDR2 are ENHRY and SYGVKD. The CDR3 covers 13 residues. The V gene lost 4 bases and the J gene lost 3 bases, with 10 bases spanning the gap. CDR3 in amino acids: CAISAVSDYEQYF. For the CDR3, the DNA is TGTGCCATCAGTGCGGTCAGTGACTACGAGCAGTACTTC.

This clonotype was observed a handful of times. The J gene is TRBJ1-6, the V gene TRBV3-1; perhaps TRBD1 as D (5 bases). V was pared by 5 bases and J by 10 bases, with 12 bases between. Germline loops: CDR1 LGHDT, CDR2 YNNKEL (reference sequence). CDR3 length: 13 amino acids. The CDR3 DNA reads as TGTGCCAGCAGCTCGGCGGGGCAATCACCCCTCCACTTT. This translates into CASSSAGQSPLHF. The full variable domain, completed using reference TRBV3-1 and TRBJ1-6, is DTAVSQTPKYLVTQMGNDKSIKCEQNLGHDTMYWYKQDSKKFLKIMFSYNNKELIINETVPNRFSPKSPDKAHLNLHINSLELGDSAVYFCASSSAGQSPLHFGNGTRLTVT.

The chain combines TRBV6-2 or TRBV6-3 with TRBJ1-2; perhaps TRBD1 as D (5 bases). The CDR3 has 12 residues. Germline V CDR1 and CDR2: MNHEY, SVGEGT. The V end was cut by 8 bases, the J end by 4 bases, with 11 bases between. The CDR3 loop is CASEGVSYGYTF. The DNA for the CDR3 is TGTGCCAGCGAAGGGGTCTCCTATGGCTACACCTTC.

This clonotype has just a few counts. The rearrangement links TRBV28 to TRBJ2-7; TRBD1 matches 9 bases. The CDR3 has 13 amino acids. Germline V gene lookup returns CDR1 MDHEN and CDR2 SYDVKM. V shed 5 bases, J shed 7 bases, and the junction held 6 bases outside the gene matches. CDR3 sequence reads: CASSPGTGREQYF. CDR3 coding DNA: TGTGCCAGCAGTCCCGGGACAGGGCGGGAGCAGTACTTC.

The rearrangement joins TRBV18 to TRBJ1-1; a weak D match, TRBD1 (5 bases). There are 14 residues in the CDR3. Germline V gene lookup returns CDR1 KGHSH and CDR2 LQKENI. V was trimmed by 3 bases and J by 1 base, leaving 9 bases between them. The CDR3 sequence: CASSPLGGNTEAFF. The CDR3 nucleotides are TGTGCCAGCTCACCCCTCGGGGGGAACACTGAAGCTTTCTTT.

This rearrangement joins TRBV6-2 or TRBV6-3 to TRBJ2-5, with 7 bases fitting TRBD1. Germline trimming cut 2 bases from V and 2 bases from J; bases unmatched to any gene: 5. The CDR3 totals 15 residues. The germline V gene has CDR1 MNHEY and CDR2 SVGEGT. This CDR3 is CASSYRPTGQETQYF. In DNA form, the CDR3 reads TGTGCCAGCAGTTACCGACCGACAGGGCAAGAGACCCAGTACTTC.

V usage is TRBV7-9 and J usage is TRBJ1-5; 7 bases are shared with TRBD1. Germline CDR1 is SEHNR and CDR2 is FQNEAQ (reference sequence). The CDR3 contains 15 residues. The trim removed 0 bases at V and 4 bases at J, leaving 3 bases unmatched. The CDR3 sequence is CASSLAAGGNQPQHF. DNA for the CDR3: TGTGCCAGCAGCTTAGCGGCAGGGGGAAATCAGCCCCAGCATTTT.

The gene calls are TRBV20-1 and TRBJ2-7, with D perhaps TRBD1 (6 bases). The length of the CDR3 is 12 residues. V was pared by 3 bases and J by 6 bases, with 12 bases between. Germline V gene sequence: CDR1 DFQATT, CDR2 SNEGSKA (reference sequence). The CDR3 loop is CSARDSWFEQYF. In DNA form, the CDR3 reads TGCAGTGCTAGGGACAGCTGGTTCGAGCAGTACTTC.

The chain combines TRBV4-1 with TRBJ1-2; possible D gene TRBD1, 5 bases. V was trimmed by 1 base and J by 1 base, leaving 10 bases between them. The CDR3 is 15 amino acids. The germline V gene encodes CDR1 MGHRA and CDR2 YSYEKL. This CDR3 is CASSQVSGGNYGYTF. CDR3 DNA sequence: TGCGCCAGCAGCCAAGTATCCGGGGGTAACTATGGCTACACCTTC.

This clonotype occurred a few times. The CDR3, as DNA: TGTGCCATCACAAGCGAGGCCTACAATGAGCAGTTCTTC. This gives the protein CAITSEAYNEQFF. V and J are TRBV10-3 and TRBJ2-1; no firm D call. This CDR3 comprises 13 residues. The V gene's germline CDR1 is ENHRY and CDR2 SYGVKD. V gave up 7 bases and J gave up 2 bases, with 9 bases separating them.

This clonotype was seen repeatedly, ten times or more. The genes are TRBV6-5 and TRBJ1-6, with 9 bases fitting TRBD1. CDR1 and CDR2 (germline): MNHEY, SVGAGI. Trimming at V came to 6 bases and at J to 7 bases, leaving 7 bases not matched to a gene. The CDR3 totals 15 residues. CDR3 protein: CASRARTGENSPLHF. As DNA, the CDR3 is TGTGCCAGCAGAGCTAGGACAGGGGAAAATTCACCCCTCCACTTT.

This clonotype occurred a few times. The CDR3: CASRFGSMGRATDTQYF. The CDR3 nucleotides are TGTGCCAGCAGATTTGGTAGTATGGGAAGGGCGACAGATACGCAGTATTTT. The rearrangement joins TRBV7-9 to TRBJ2-3; unclear D gene. This CDR3 comprises 17 residues. Germline values: CDR1 SEHNR, CDR2 FQNEAQ (reference sequence). The V end was cut by 6 bases, the J end by 3 bases, with 22 bases between.

V is TRBV20-1 and J is TRBJ2-1; maybe TRBD2 (6 bases). V was clipped by 5 bases and J by 10 bases, with 12 bases between them. The CDR3 spans 11 residues. Germline CDR1 DFQATT, CDR2 SNEGSKA (reference sequence). The CDR3 loop reads CSAASDREQFF. Here the CDR3 DNA reads TGCAGTGCTGCTAGCGATCGGGAGCAGTTCTTC.

The chain recombines TRBV12-3 or TRBV12-4 with TRBJ2-3; no definite D call. V gave up 6 bases and J gave up 10 bases, with 20 bases separating them. The CDR3 extends over 14 amino acids. The CDR3 loop is CASSPRPQTTSQYF. The CDR3 bases are TGTGCCAGCAGCCCCCGGCCTCAGACCACCTCGCAGTATTTT.

The rearrangement uses TRBV6-5 and TRBJ2-1; possible D gene TRBD2, 6 bases. Germline CDR1 and CDR2: MNHEY and SVGAGI. V gave up 0 bases and J gave up 9 bases, with 15 bases separating them. The CDR3 is made up of 15 amino acids. The CDR3 coding sequence is TGTGCCAGCAGTTACTCGGTATGGAGGGCGGGTGAGCAGTTCTTC. It encodes CASSYSVWRAGEQFF.

This clonotype was counted between two and nine times. V and J are TRBV5-1 and TRBJ1-4, with D possibly TRBD1 on 6 matching bases. The CDR3 contains 16 residues. V lost 0 bases to trimming and J lost 0 bases, with 9 bases between them. The V gene's germline CDR1 is SGHRS and CDR2 YFSETQ. This chain's CDR3 is CASSLGDTSTNEKLFF. The CDR3 DNA follows: TGCGCCAGCAGCTTGGGGGACACCTCAACTAATGAAAAACTGTTTTTT.

Concerning this clonotype itself: The junction does not match germline at one end; this may be a read error. This sequence joins TRBV15 and TRBJ2-1; D gene uncertain. The germline V gene encodes CDR1 LNHNV and CDR2 YYDKDF (reference sequence). CDR3 length: 15 residues. The CDR3 DNA reads TGTGCCACCAGCAGAGCGGACCCGGCCTACAGTGAGCAGTTCTTC. Its protein product is CATSRADPAYSEQFF.

This clonotype appeared once. The chain has TRBV3-1 and TRBJ2-1; TRBD1 aligns across 9 bases. After removal of 4 bases from V and 14 bases from J, the junction contained 9 bases not matched to a gene. The germline CDR1 and CDR2 sequences are LGHDT and YNNKEL (reference sequence). This CDR3 comprises 13 residues. This chain's CDR3 is CASSLPRTGVKFF. CDR3 DNA sequence: TGTGCCAGCAGCCTCCCTCGGACAGGGGTGAAGTTCTTC.

This clonotype was picked up a small number of times. The chain carries TRBV12-3 or TRBV12-4 and TRBJ2-7, with 7 bases lining up with TRBD2. This CDR3 has 15 residues. V was pared by 3 bases and J by 3 bases, with 8 bases of the junction left unmatched. The CDR3 DNA is TGTGCCAGCAGTTTTAAAAGTCTAGCGGACTACGAGCAGTACTTC. It codes for CASSFKSLADYEQYF.

This clonotype has only a few counts. The J gene is TRBJ1-1, the V gene TRBV20-1; 7 bases are shared with TRBD1. The V and J ends lost 2 bases and 1 base, in that order; junction bases with no gene match: 7. This CDR3 is built from 15 residues. CDR1 DFQATT and CDR2 SNEGSKA come from the germline V gene (reference sequence). The CDR3 sequence: CSARRAKGANTEAFF. The CDR3 region has the DNA TGCAGTGCTAGAAGGGCCAAGGGGGCGAACACTGAAGCTTTCTTT.

This clonotype turned up a few times. The rearrangement uses TRBV29-1 and TRBJ2-7; D possibly uses TRBD1 or TRBD2 (5 bases each). The CDR3 has 13 amino acids. Germline assignment: CDR1 SQVTM and CDR2 ANQGSEA. Deletions cut 6 bases from V and 0 bases from J, with 12 bases between. DNA for the CDR3: TGCAGCGTCTCCGGGACCCACTCCTACGAGCAGTACTTC. Its translation: CSVSGTHSYEQYF.

The chain has TRBV9 and TRBJ1-2; no firm D call. The CDR3 has 12 residues. Germline values: CDR1 SGDLS, CDR2 YYNGEE. V lost 6 bases to trimming and J lost 3 bases, with 9 bases between them. The CDR3 DNA reads as TGTGCCAGCAACCGGAATGACTATGGCTACACCTTC. Its protein product is CASNRNDYGYTF.

The gene calls are TRBV12-3 or TRBV12-4 and TRBJ2-5, with D tentatively TRBD2 (6 bases). The CDR3 sequence is 14 residues long. Trimming cost V 2 bases and J 5 bases, with 12 bases left between them. For the CDR3, the DNA is TGTGCCAGCAGTTTAACTAGCCTGCGGGAGACCCAGTACTTC. Protein: CASSLTSLRETQYF.

The CDR3 nucleotides are TGTGCCAGCAGCTTCTTCATCGGGACCCCGAACACCGGGGAGCTGTTTTTT. It specifies CASSFFIGTPNTGELFF. This chain joins TRBV5-6 and TRBJ2-2, with D possibly called TRBD1 or TRBD2 (5 bases each). The CDR3 spans 17 residues. CDR1 SGHDT and CDR2 YYEEEE come from the germline V gene. Trimming removed 2 bases at V and 0 bases at J, with 14 bases between.

This clonotype was found a few times. DNA for the CDR3: TGTGCCAGCAGCAAAGTTGGGCCCTGGTCTGCGGGAAGCTCCTACAATGAGCAGTTCTTC. This codes for CASSKVGPWSAGSSYNEQFF. The chain carries TRBV21-1 and TRBJ2-1; the table's D call, TRBD2, has no DNA check behind it. TRBV21-1 is shown as a pseudogene. This CDR3 has 20 residues.

This clonotype was detected once. The CDR3 DNA sequence: TGCAGTGCTAGGAGACAGGCCGCAGAGACCCAGTACTTC. Translation gives CSARRQAAETQYF. This rearrangement joins TRBV20-1 to TRBJ2-5; D may be TRBD1 (6 bases). The length of the CDR3 is 13 residues. The germline CDR1 and CDR2 sequences are DFQATT and SNEGSKA (reference sequence). The V gene lost 3 bases and the J gene lost 4 bases, with 12 bases spanning the gap.